This entry lists 23 T cell receptor beta chains sequenced from one sample in a study of T cells in Graves' hyperthyroidism and ophthalmopathy. From RNA transcripts, TCR beta CDR3 regions were amplified. TCR CDR3 underwent first-round RT-PCR with the HTBI primer set. TCRdb used MiXCR to reprocess the multiplex PCR reads, holding one entry per CDR3 protein. The repertoire holds hundreds of thousands of distinct CDR3 sequences, with more than 20% as singletons. Sequencing was done on a sample of blood. These receptors were obtained from a man aged 25 to 40 with Graves' ophthalmopathy.

This clonotype was counted a few times. The chain employs TRBV12-3 or TRBV12-4 and TRBJ2-1; D is possibly TRBD1 (6 bases). The V gene lost 7 bases and the J gene lost 0 bases, with 16 bases spanning the gap. The CDR3 has 16 amino acids. As DNA, the CDR3 is TGTGCCAGCACTACACAGGGCATAAGCTCCTACAATGAGCAGTTCTTC. Its protein product is CASTTQGISSYNEQFF.

This clonotype was recorded a few times. The chain links TRBV27 to TRBJ1-2, with 9 bases matching TRBD1. With 6 bases clipped from V and 2 bases from J, the junction kept 4 bases outside the gene matches. Germline assignment: CDR1 MNHEY and CDR2 SMNVEV (reference sequence). The CDR3 contains 14 residues. CDR3 DNA: TGTGCCAGCAGCATACAGGGGGCGAACTATGGCTACACCTTC. Protein product: CASSIQGANYGYTF.

This rearrangement joins TRBV20-1 to TRBJ1-6; the D is unclear. V was pared by 4 bases and J by 4 bases, with 8 bases between. Germline V gives CDR1 DFQATT, CDR2 SNEGSKA (reference sequence). The CDR3 length is 13 residues. CDR3 in amino acids: CSAMDEYNSPLHF. CDR3 sequence (DNA): TGCAGTGCTATGGATGAGTATAATTCACCCCTCCACTTT.

The rearrangement joins TRBV19 to TRBJ1-1; D uncertain. Germline V CDR1 and CDR2: LNHDA, SQIVND (reference sequence). V was clipped by 2 bases and J by 4 bases, with 8 bases between them. CDR3 length: 13 residues. This CDR3 is CASSISFVTEAFF. CDR3 bases: TGTGCCAGTAGTATAAGTTTCGTCACTGAAGCTTTCTTT.

This clonotype has at least ten counts. This chain connects TRBV2 to TRBJ1-1; D gene unclear. The CDR3 is 15 residues long. With 0 bases removed from V and 4 bases from J, the gap between germline ends came to 12 bases. Germline CDR1 SNHLY, CDR2 FYNNEI. Here the CDR3 reads CASSEAPGYGTEAFF. The CDR3 coding sequence is TGTGCCAGCAGTGAAGCTCCGGGGTACGGCACTGAAGCTTTCTTT.

This chain connects TRBV5-5 to TRBJ1-1; TRBD1 matches 7 bases. The CDR3 consists of 11 residues. Per germline, CDR1 SGHKS and CDR2 YYEKEE (reference sequence). The ends lost 3 bases at V and 7 bases at J; junction bases unmatched: 0. CDR3 sequence reads: CASSYRGEAFF. DNA for the CDR3: TGTGCCAGCAGCTACAGGGGTGAAGCTTTCTTT.

The table lists this clonotype with a few counts. The chain is built from TRBV10-3 and TRBJ1-1; no definite D call. CDR1 and CDR2 from the germline V gene are ENHRY and SYGVKD. The V end was cut by 5 bases, the J end by 0 bases, with 10 bases between. This CDR3 is 14 amino acids long. The CDR3 DNA follows: TGTGCCATCAGTCGGACTGAGATGAACACTGAAGCTTTCTTT. It specifies CAISRTEMNTEAFF.

This clonotype has a handful of counts. The chain joins TRBV6-5 to TRBJ1-4; no definite D call. Trimming removed 2 bases at V and 3 bases at J, with 16 bases between. Germline V gives CDR1 MNHEY, CDR2 SVGAGI. The CDR3 runs 17 residues. CDR3 in amino acids: CASSYAPMMVANEKLFF. CDR3 coding DNA: TGTGCCAGCAGTTACGCCCCGATGATGGTTGCTAATGAAAAACTGTTTTTT.

The rearrangement uses TRBV12-3 or TRBV12-4 and TRBJ1-1; no firm D call. This CDR3 has 13 amino acids. V dropped 8 bases and J dropped 5 bases, with 15 bases sitting between them. CDR3 region: CASPGPMGTEAFF. DNA for the CDR3: TGTGCCAGCCCCGGCCCAATGGGAACTGAAGCTTTCTTT.

This clonotype was found many times. The V gene is TRBV20-1, the J gene TRBJ1-6; no definite D call. Trimming cost V 5 bases and J 3 bases, with 14 bases left between them. CDR1 DFQATT and CDR2 SNEGSKA come from the germline V gene (reference sequence). This CDR3 is 15 amino acids long. The CDR3 DNA follows: TGCAGTGCTCCCCTCTCCTCGGGCTATAATTCACCCCTCCACTTT. It yields the protein CSAPLSSGYNSPLHF.

In this sample, this clonotype turned up many times. The genes are TRBV2 and TRBJ2-1; 8 bases map to TRBD1. Germline loops: CDR1 SNHLY, CDR2 FYNNEI. The CDR3 extends over 13 amino acids. V dropped 9 bases and J dropped 10; count of bases not matched to a gene: 11. The CDR3 DNA reads as TGTGCCAGTATGACAGGGGCTACAGGCGAGCAGTTCTTC. Its translation is CASMTGATGEQFF.

This CDR3 is CATSDLQGGPGRYTDTQYF. CDR3 bases: TGTGCCACCAGTGATTTGCAAGGGGGTCCGGGACGGTACACAGATACGCAGTATTTT. This chain joins TRBV24-1 and TRBJ2-3, with D perhaps matching TRBD1 (6 bases). V shed 0 bases and J shed 2 bases, with 20 bases lying between them. The germline V gene has CDR1 KGHDR and CDR2 SFDVKD. This CDR3 spans 19 amino acids.

There are a few counts of this clonotype. The gene calls are TRBV4-1 and TRBJ2-3; 8 bases align to TRBD2. There are 15 residues in the CDR3. CDR1 is MGHRA, CDR2 YSYEKL, per germline. Unmatched junction bases numbered 4, after V lost 1 base and J lost 4 bases. CDR3 nucleotides: TGCGCCAGCAGCCAAGGGCCTAGCGGGTCAGATACGCAGTATTTT. Its translation is CASSQGPSGSDTQYF.

Comments on this clonotype: A much more abundant neighbour one base away suggests this may be a read error. The CDR3 DNA reads TGTGCCGGCAGTTTTCTCGGAGCCCAAGAGACCCAGTACTTC. Translating gives CAGSFLGAQETQYF. The V gene is TRBV27, the J gene TRBJ2-5; D gene uncertain. The CDR3 is 14 amino acids. Germline V gene lookup returns CDR1 MNHEY and CDR2 SMNVEV (reference sequence).

The V gene is TRBV18, the J gene TRBJ1-5; D gene unclear. Trimming left V 3 bases short and J 2 bases short, with 17 bases between. The CDR3 has 17 residues. In germline, CDR1 is KGHSH, CDR2 LQKENI. The CDR3 reads CASSPSALSAGNQPQHF. In DNA, the CDR3 is TGTGCCAGCTCACCGTCGGCCTTAAGCGCGGGCAATCAGCCCCAGCATTTT.

This chain connects TRBV5-1 to TRBJ2-3, with 7 bases that match TRBD1. The CDR3 consists of 16 residues. Unmatched junction bases numbered 5, after V lost 0 bases and J lost 1 base. Germline CDR1 SGHRS, CDR2 YFSETQ. The CDR3 sequence is CASSLGGTVGTDTQYF. CDR3 sequence (DNA): TGCGCCAGCAGCTTGGGGGGGACAGTAGGCACAGATACGCAGTATTTT. Full variable domain (rest looked up from reference TRBV5-1 and TRBJ2-3): KAGVTQTPRYLIKTRGQQVTLSCSPISGHRSVSWYQQTPGQGLQFLFEYFSETQRNKGNFPGRFSGRQFSNSRSEMNVSTLELGDSALYLCASSLGGTVGTDTQYFGPGTRLTVL.

There are a few counts of this clonotype. V is TRBV4-1 and J is TRBJ2-5; maybe TRBD2 (6 bases). Trimming stripped 1 base from V and 5 bases from J, with 11 bases between. This CDR3 has 14 residues. CDR1 is MGHRA, CDR2 YSYEKL, per germline. Here the CDR3 DNA reads TGCGCCAGCAGCCAAGGGCGGGATTTGGAGACCCAGTACTTC. Its protein product is CASSQGRDLETQYF.

This clonotype was picked up many times. The chain recombines TRBV7-9 with TRBJ2-3, with D perhaps matching TRBD2 (5 bases). Germline CDR1 SEHNR, CDR2 FQNEAQ (reference sequence). This CDR3 comprises 17 residues. Trimming left V 0 bases short and J 2 bases short, with 15 bases between. The CDR3 here is CASSLAIGGGLTDTQYF. The DNA for the CDR3 is TGTGCCAGCAGCTTAGCCATAGGAGGAGGACTCACAGATACGCAGTATTTT.

In this sample, this clonotype turned up a few times. V gene TRBV2 combines with J gene TRBJ1-3; D unclear. The germline gives CDR1 SNHLY, CDR2 FYNNEI. Trimming left V 7 bases short and J 0 bases short, with 4 bases between. The CDR3 contains 12 residues. The chain's CDR3 is CASKISGNTIYF. The CDR3 coding sequence is TGTGCCAGCAAAATCTCTGGAAACACCATATATTTT.

This clonotype was observed a few times. The chain employs TRBV6-6 and TRBJ2-2; D is unresolved. Germline V CDR1 and CDR2: MNHNY, SVGAGI (reference sequence). The CDR3 is 12 residues long. V gave up 2 bases and J gave up 6 bases, with 4 bases separating them. Here the CDR3 DNA reads TGTGCCAGCAGTTACGTCCCCGGGGAGCTGTTTTTT. Residues: CASSYVPGELFF.

The V and J genes are TRBV18 and TRBJ1-6; D is perhaps TRBD1 (5 bases). This CDR3 is 15 amino acids long. V was cut by 3 bases and J by 5 bases, with 11 bases left in between. Per germline, CDR1 KGHSH and CDR2 LQKENI. The CDR3 reads CASSPGAGNNSPLHF. DNA for the CDR3: TGTGCCAGCTCACCTGGGGCAGGGAATAATTCACCCCTCCACTTT.

V is TRBV6-2 or TRBV6-3 and J is TRBJ2-7; D possibly corresponds to TRBD1 (6 bases). The CDR3 loop spans 13 amino acids. Between the trimmed V and J ends, which lost 8 bases and 3 bases, there was a span of 14 bases. The germline CDR1 and CDR2 sequences are MNHEY and SVGEGT. CDR3 sequence reads: CASDNGTLYEQYF. The DNA of the CDR3 is TGTGCCAGCGATAACGGGACACTCTACGAGCAGTACTTC.

In this sample, this clonotype turned up a few times. The V gene is TRBV30, the J gene TRBJ2-5; D is undetermined. The CDR3 is made up of 14 amino acids. V was pared by 4 bases and J by 4 bases, with 16 bases between. Germline V gene sequence: CDR1 GTSNPN, CDR2 SVGIG (reference sequence). The CDR3 loop reads CAWNHRLGRETQYF. In DNA, the CDR3 is TGTGCCTGGAACCATCGACTGGGAAGAGAGACCCAGTACTTC.